These 17 T cell receptor beta chains came from one sample sequenced in a study of T-cell memory formation after mild COVID-19. TCRdb passed the 5' RACE reads through MiXCR, listing each CDR3 protein once. The table records 45,000 to 65,000 distinct CDR3 sequences, over 8.5% of them present only once. Sequencing was performed on PBMCs or a T cell subset sorted from them (not recorded which). All receptors come from an adult woman who had mild COVID-19 (a few samples of this study predate the infection). Cell type and time point are not known.

The V and J genes are TRBV3-1 and TRBJ2-7; D may be TRBD2 (6 bases). Between the trimmed V and J ends, which lost 3 bases and 2 bases, there was a span of 26 bases. The CDR3 totals 19 residues. CDR1 and CDR2 (germline): LGHDT, YNNKEL (reference sequence). The CDR3 here is CASSHGRSSRLGGAYEQYF. CDR3 DNA: TGTGCCAGCAGCCATGGGCGATCGTCCAGACTCGGGGGAGCCTACGAGCAGTACTTC.

The chain joins TRBV9 to TRBJ2-3; TRBD2 agrees at 7 bases. V was clipped by 3 bases and J by 4 bases; unmatched bases: 5. This CDR3 contains 14 residues. Germline values: CDR1 SGDLS, CDR2 YYNGEE. The CDR3 region is CASSAYSGSDTQYF. The CDR3 nucleotides are TGTGCCAGCAGCGCTTATAGCGGGTCAGATACGCAGTATTTT.

The table lists this clonotype with many counts. The V call is TRBV9, the J call TRBJ2-1; D is perhaps TRBD1 (6 bases). Between the trimmed V and J ends, which lost 3 bases and 5 bases, there was a span of 15 bases. The CDR3 contains 15 residues. Looked up from germline, CDR1 is SGDLS and CDR2 is YYNGEE. CDR3 DNA sequence: TGTGCCAGCAGCGGGCCCGGGACAACGAACAATGAGCAGTTCTTC. Its protein product is CASSGPGTTNNEQFF. Drawing the rest from reference TRBV9 and TRBJ2-1, the complete variable domain is DSGVTQTPKHLITATGQRVTLRCSPRSGDLSVYWYQQSLDQGLQFLIQYYNGEERAKGNILERFSAQQFPDLHSELNLSSLELGDSALYFCASSGPGTTNNEQFFGPGTRLTVL.

The count of this clonotype is one. V and J are TRBV6-6 and TRBJ1-1; 8 bases agree with TRBD1. Looked up from germline, CDR1 is MNHNY and CDR2 is SVGAGI (reference sequence). The CDR3 has 14 residues. With 5 bases clipped from V and 3 bases from J, the junction kept 5 bases outside the gene matches. In nucleotides, the CDR3 is TGTGCCAGCAGTGGACAGGGAGCGGACACTGAAGCTTTCTTT. As protein: CASSGQGADTEAFF.

The chain joins TRBV6-1 to TRBJ1-2; the match to TRBD1 covers 8 bases. J lost 0 bases, V lost 6 bases, and 6 bases had no gene match. Germline V gives CDR1 MNHNS, CDR2 SASEGT. CDR3 length equals 15 residues. The CDR3 DNA sequence: TGTGCCAGCAGGACAGGGGACGGCTCTAACTATGGCTACACCTTC. This sequence encodes CASRTGDGSNYGYTF.

This chain joins TRBV30 and TRBJ2-1; D is uncertain. CDR3 length: 14 amino acids. The V end lost 0 bases, the J end lost 0 bases, and 6 bases lay between the germline ends. In germline, CDR1 is GTSNPN, CDR2 SVGIG (reference sequence). CDR3 residues: CAWSVLLSYNEQFF. In DNA form, the CDR3 reads TGTGCCTGGAGTGTATTGCTCTCCTACAATGAGCAGTTCTTC.

There are many counts of this clonotype. This chain joins TRBV12-3 or TRBV12-4 and TRBJ1-1; D is possibly TRBD1 (5 bases). Between the trimmed V and J ends, which lost 7 bases and 1 base, there was a span of 10 bases. The CDR3 runs 13 residues. DNA for the CDR3: TGTGCCAGCAAGCCCCAGGGGAACACTGAAGCTTTCTTT. Encoded protein: CASKPQGNTEAFF.

The chain employs TRBV20-1 and TRBJ2-7, with 8 bases fitting TRBD2. CDR3 length equals 15 residues. Trimming removed 3 bases from V and 5 bases from J; junction bases left unmatched: 12. The germline V gene encodes CDR1 DFQATT and CDR2 SNEGSKA (reference sequence). In DNA, the CDR3 is TGCAGTGCTAGTATCGCGGGAGGTCTAGGACACGAGCAGTACTTC. Its translation: CSASIAGGLGHEQYF.

At least ten counts were recorded for this clonotype. The V gene is TRBV20-1, the J gene TRBJ1-1; TRBD1 matches 10 bases. Germline V lookup: CDR1 DFQATT, CDR2 SNEGSKA (reference sequence). V gave up 3 bases and J gave up 4 bases; unmatched junction bases: 20. This CDR3 is 19 amino acids long. CDR3 bases: TGCAGTGCTAGGAACCCTGGAGGGACAGGGGAGAAGGGGGGCACTGAAGCTTTCTTT. This translates into CSARNPGGTGEKGGTEAFF.

By share, this clonotype ranks as medium-sized (0.01 to 0.1%). The chain uses TRBV21-1 and TRBJ2-6; TRBD1 is the table's D call, not checked against the DNA. TRBV21-1 is termed a pseudogene. This CDR3 region has 18 residues. The CDR3 coding sequence is TGTGCCAGCAGGAAATCTACGGGACGCCTCTCTGGGGCCAACGTCCTGACTTTC. Encoded protein: CASRKSTGRLSGANVLTF.

This clonotype was recorded at least ten times. The junction does not match germline at one end; this may be a read error. The V call is TRBV7-7, the J call TRBJ2-5; 7 bases agree with TRBD2. CDR3 length equals 17 residues. In germline, CDR1 is SSHAT, CDR2 FNYEAQ (reference sequence). This CDR3 is CASSLVVAGAAQETQYF. The CDR3, as DNA: TGTGCTAGCAGCTTAGTGGTTGCGGGAGCTGCCCAAGAGACCCAGTACTTC.

This clonotype showed up many times. This chain links TRBV20-1 with TRBJ2-3; either TRBD1 or TRBD2 may fit D (5 bases each). The CDR3 covers 12 residues. V was trimmed by 5 bases and J by 1 base, leaving 7 bases between them. Germline CDR1 DFQATT, CDR2 SNEGSKA (reference sequence). CDR3 coding DNA: TGCAGTGCTCGGGACGGCACAGATACGCAGTATTTT. Translated: CSARDGTDTQYF.

The CDR3 loop is CSVWDPGNTIYF. CDR3 nucleotides: TGCAGCGTTTGGGACCCCGGAAACACCATATATTTT. The chain uses TRBV29-1 and TRBJ1-3, with D possibly being TRBD1 (5 bases). V was cut by 5 bases and J by 4 bases, with 9 bases left in between. Germline assignment: CDR1 SQVTM and CDR2 ANQGSEA. The CDR3 sequence is 12 residues long. The full variable domain, with the rest looked up from reference TRBV29-1 and TRBJ1-3, is SAVISQKPSRDICQRGTSLTIQCQVDSQVTMMFWYRQQPGQSLTLIATANQGSEATYESGFVIDKFPISRPNLTFSTLTVSNMSPEDSSIYLCSVWDPGNTIYFGEGSWLTVV.

The V and J genes are TRBV27 and TRBJ1-4; perhaps TRBD1 as D (6 bases). CDR3 length: 19 residues. The germline V gene encodes CDR1 MNHEY and CDR2 SMNVEV (reference sequence). V was trimmed by 7 bases and J by 4 bases, leaving 28 bases between them. DNA of the CDR3: TGTGCCAGCAAGTCTCACCCACGACGAGGGACACGGGATAATGAAAAACTGTTTTTT. This codes for CASKSHPRRGTRDNEKLFF.

This rearrangement joins TRBV12-3 or TRBV12-4 to TRBJ1-2, with TRBD1 identical over 12 bases. The CDR3 loop spans 17 amino acids. With 6 bases clipped from V and 4 bases from J, the junction kept 12 bases outside the gene matches. As DNA, the CDR3 is TGTGCCAGCAGCCGACCGGGACAGGGGGCTAATTCCTATGGCTACACCTTC. Its translation: CASSRPGQGANSYGYTF.

This clonotype showed up just a few times. V and J are TRBV5-1 and TRBJ2-1; 9 bases map to TRBD1. Germline-derived CDR1 and CDR2 are SGHRS and YFSETQ. The J segment lost 4 bases and the V segment lost 4 bases, leaving 6 bases of the junction unmatched. The CDR3 totals 15 residues. CDR3 protein: CASSPAGTGYNEQFF. The CDR3 nucleotides are TGCGCCAGCAGCCCGGCCGGGACAGGGTACAATGAGCAGTTCTTC. Supplemented by reference TRBV5-1 and TRBJ2-1, the full variable domain reads KAGVTQTPRYLIKTRGQQVTLSCSPISGHRSVSWYQQTPGQGLQFLFEYFSETQRNKGNFPGRFSGRQFSNSRSEMNVSTLELGDSALYLCASSPAGTGYNEQFFGPGTRLTVL.

This clonotype was detected many times. For the CDR3, the DNA is TGCGCCAGCAGCTCAGAGACATCGAATAGCTATGGCTACACCTTC. Amino acids: CASSSETSNSYGYTF. This chain joins TRBV5-1 and TRBJ1-2; D ambiguous. Germline lookup yields CDR1 SGHRS and CDR2 YFSETQ. The V gene lost 3 bases and the J gene lost 4 bases, with 16 bases spanning the gap. The CDR3 length is 15 residues.